These T cell receptor beta chains were read from a single sample in a study of blood T cell repertoires in COVID-19. Sequencing was performed with immunoSEQ multiplex PCR; in TCRdb, only in-frame clones are kept and a portion is missing. The data contain 200,000 to 250,000 clones, around 90% of them singletons. Sample: PBMCs or T cells enriched from blood (not recorded which). The origin of the receptors is a man aged 45 to 65 who had been exposed to COVID-19. CDR3s include the opening cysteine and the closing phenylalanine or tryptophan. The order of the fields is CDR3 protein, V gene.

CDR3: CASIRLAGGPSSYNEQFF
V: TRBV18

CDR3: CASRGLVTDTQYF
V: TRBV2

CDR3: CSGGDTNYGYTF
V: TRBV29-1

CDR3: CASSGTGSVGEQFF
V: TRBV9

CDR3: CASSLRTGGVYGYGYTF
V: TRBV7-2

CDR3: CASSVGNPSHEQYF
V: TRBV2

CDR3: CASSLGTYDHEQYF
V: TRBV5-1

CDR3: CASSVGAWVSAKRDTQYF
V: TRBV9

CDR3: CASSISGTENYGYTF
V: TRBV19

CDR3: CASSLRSPGQAEAFF
V: TRBV7-9

CDR3: CASSPGQVVWYEQYF
V: TRBV18

CDR3: CASSVTGQGRAGANVLTF
V: TRBV9

CDR3: CATSDLHKGNYQETQYF
V: TRBV24-1

CDR3: CASSVDNRELEQFF
V: TRBV9

CDR3: CASSLGRSGLAKNIQYF
V: TRBV7-6

CDR3: CASRRGTYYEQYF
V: TRBV6-5

CDR3: CASSIWRGGTNNEQFF
V: TRBV19

CDR3: CASSEALVGLAGTGELFF
V: TRBV6-1

CDR3: CASSDQGEGKNIQYF
V: TRBV10-1

CDR3: CASSLSFYRGNSPLHF
V: TRBV27

CDR3: CASSFIDRGREQYF
V: TRBV28

CDR3: CASSLVRTSGGPPPLYYEQYF
V: TRBV5-1

CDR3: CASSLGTRGINYGYTF
V: TRBV11-2

CDR3: CASRTSGPEAFF
V: TRBV2

CDR3: CASRGTGNQPQHF
V: TRBV12-3/TRBV12-4

CDR3: CASSPSRQGAVFYGYTF
V: TRBV27

CDR3: CASSAKDRAYTEAFF
V: TRBV7-9

CDR3: CASSHPGGAGNTIYF
V: TRBV7-9

CDR3: CASSLLTGGHSPLHF
V: TRBV6-5

CDR3: CASSLFPRQETQYF
V: TRBV5-1

CDR3: CASSYYPRGEQYF
V: TRBV6-1

CDR3: CASTPGGTSTDTQYF
V: TRBV9

CDR3: CASSLISGGTDTQYF
V: TRBV5-1

CDR3: CASSITASSSYNEQFF
V: TRBV9

CDR3: CASSPGSMQGNYGYTF
V: TRBV28

CDR3: CASSNTSGRGIYNEQFF
V: TRBV7-2

CDR3: CASSSGGGELFF
V: TRBV7-3

CDR3: CAGRQEYHNSPLHF
V: TRBV7-9

CDR3: CATSESGVGSETQYF
V: TRBV24-1

CDR3: CASSLRGQNKAQHF
V: TRBV4-1

CDR3: CASSAWGQRDSPLHF
V: TRBV7-9

CDR3: CASSFPSGGNSYNEQFF
V: TRBV28

CDR3: CASTVLGDYEQYF
V: TRBV28